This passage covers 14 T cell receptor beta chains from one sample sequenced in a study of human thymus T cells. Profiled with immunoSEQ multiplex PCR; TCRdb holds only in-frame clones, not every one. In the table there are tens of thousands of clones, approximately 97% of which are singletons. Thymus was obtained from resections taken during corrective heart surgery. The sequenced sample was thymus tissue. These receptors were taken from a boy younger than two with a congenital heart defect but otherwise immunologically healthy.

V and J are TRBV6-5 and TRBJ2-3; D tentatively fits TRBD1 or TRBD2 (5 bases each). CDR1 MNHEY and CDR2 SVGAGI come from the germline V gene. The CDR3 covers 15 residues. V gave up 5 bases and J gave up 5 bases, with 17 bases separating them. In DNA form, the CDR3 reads TGTGCCAGCAGTGCCGGGACCTTAGAAGGAGATACGCAGTATTTT. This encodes CASSAGTLEGDTQYF.

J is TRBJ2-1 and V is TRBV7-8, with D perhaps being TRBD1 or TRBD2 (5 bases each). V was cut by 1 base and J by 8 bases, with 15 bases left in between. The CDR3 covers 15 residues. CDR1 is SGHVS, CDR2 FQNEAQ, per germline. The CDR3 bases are TGTGCCAGCAGCTTAGAGAGGGGTCGTGGGGATGAGCAGTTCTTC. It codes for CASSLERGRGDEQFF.

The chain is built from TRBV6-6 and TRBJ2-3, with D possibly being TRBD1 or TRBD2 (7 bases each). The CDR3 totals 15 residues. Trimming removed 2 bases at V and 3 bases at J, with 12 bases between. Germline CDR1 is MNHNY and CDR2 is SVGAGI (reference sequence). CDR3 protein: CASSYQGGLTDTQYF. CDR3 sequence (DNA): TGTGCCAGCAGTTACCAGGGGGGGTTGACAGATACGCAGTATTTT.

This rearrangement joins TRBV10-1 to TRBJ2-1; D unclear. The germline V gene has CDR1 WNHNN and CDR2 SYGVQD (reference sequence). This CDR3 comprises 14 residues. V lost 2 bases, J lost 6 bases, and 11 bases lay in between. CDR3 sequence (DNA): TGCGCCAGCAGTGAGATGCGGCATGGCAATGAGCAGTTCTTC. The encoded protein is CASSEMRHGNEQFF.

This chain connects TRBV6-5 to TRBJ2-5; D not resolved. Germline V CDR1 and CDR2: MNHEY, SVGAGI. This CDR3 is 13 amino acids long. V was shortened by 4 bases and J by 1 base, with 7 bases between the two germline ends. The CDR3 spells CASSSPRQETQYF. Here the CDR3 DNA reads TGTGCCAGCAGTTCGCCCCGCCAAGAGACCCAGTACTTC.

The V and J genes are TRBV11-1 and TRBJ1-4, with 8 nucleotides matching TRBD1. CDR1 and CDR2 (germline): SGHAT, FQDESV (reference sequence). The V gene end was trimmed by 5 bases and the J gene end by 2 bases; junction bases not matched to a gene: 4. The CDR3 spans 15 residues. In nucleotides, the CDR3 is TGTGCCAGCAGCCAACGGACAGGGACTAATGAAAAACTGTTTTTT. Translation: CASSQRTGTNEKLFF. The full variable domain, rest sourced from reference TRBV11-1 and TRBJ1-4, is EAEVAQSPRYKITEKSQAVAFWCDPISGHATLYWYRQILGQGPELLVQFQDESVVDDSQLPKDRFSAERLKGVDSTLKIQPAELGDSAMYLCASSQRTGTNEKLFFGSGTQLSVL.

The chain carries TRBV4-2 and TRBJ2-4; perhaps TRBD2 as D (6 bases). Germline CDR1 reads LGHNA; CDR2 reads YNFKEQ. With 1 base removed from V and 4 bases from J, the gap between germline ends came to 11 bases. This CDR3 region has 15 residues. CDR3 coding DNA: TGTGCCAGCAGCCAAGTTGCGCGGGGAAAAAACATTCAGTACTTC. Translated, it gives CASSQVARGKNIQYF.

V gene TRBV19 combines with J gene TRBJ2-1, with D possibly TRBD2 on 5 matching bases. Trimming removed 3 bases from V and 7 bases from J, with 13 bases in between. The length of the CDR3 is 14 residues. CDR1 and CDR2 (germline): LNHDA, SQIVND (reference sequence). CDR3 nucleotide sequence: TGTGCCAGTAGTATTGGTGGGAGCAAGAATGAGCAGTTCTTC. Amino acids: CASSIGGSKNEQFF. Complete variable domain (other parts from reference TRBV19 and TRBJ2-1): DGGITQSPKYLFRKEGQNVTLSCEQNLNHDAMYWYRQDPGQGLRLIYYSQIVNDFQKGDIAEGYSVSREKKESFPLTVTSAQKNPTAFYLCASSIGGSKNEQFFGPGTRLTVL.

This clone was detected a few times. The CDR3 loop is CASSTQRTGFNEQYF. The CDR3 coding sequence is TGTGCCAGCAGCACGCAACGGACAGGGTTTAACGAGCAGTACTTC. This chain links TRBV7-2 with TRBJ2-7, with 8 nucleotides matching TRBD1. The germline gives CDR1 SGHTA, CDR2 FQGNSA. V lost 5 bases and J lost 5; bases outside the gene matches: 11. This CDR3 contains 15 residues. Full variable domain (remainder filled in from reference TRBV7-2 and TRBJ2-7): GAGVSQSPSNKVTEKGKDVELRCDPISGHTALYWYRQSLGQGLEFLIYFQGNSAPDKSGLPSDRFSAERTGGSVSTLTIQRTQQEDSAVYLCASSTQRTGFNEQYFGPGTRLTVT.

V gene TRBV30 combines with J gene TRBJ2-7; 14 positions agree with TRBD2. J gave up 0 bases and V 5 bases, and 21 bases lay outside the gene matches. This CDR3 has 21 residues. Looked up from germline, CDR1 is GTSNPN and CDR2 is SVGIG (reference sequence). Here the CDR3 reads CAWGMAVGLAGGTRSSYEQYF. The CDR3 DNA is TGTGCCTGGGGAATGGCCGTAGGACTAGCGGGGGGAACAAGGAGCTCCTACGAGCAGTACTTC. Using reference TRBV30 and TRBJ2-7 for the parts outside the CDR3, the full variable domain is SQTIHQWPATLVQPVGSPLSLECTVEGTSNPNLYWYRQAAGRGLQLLFYSVGIGQISSEVPQNLSASRPQDRQFILSSKKLLLSDSGFYLCAWGMAVGLAGGTRSSYEQYFGPGTRLTVT.

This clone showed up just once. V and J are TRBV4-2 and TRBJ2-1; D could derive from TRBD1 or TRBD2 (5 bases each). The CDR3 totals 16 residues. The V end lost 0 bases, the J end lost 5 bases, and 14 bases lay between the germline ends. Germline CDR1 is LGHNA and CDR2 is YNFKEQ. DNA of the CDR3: TGTGCCAGCAGCCAAGATGGTGGGACCGCCCACAATGAGCAGTTCTTC. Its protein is CASSQDGGTAHNEQFF.

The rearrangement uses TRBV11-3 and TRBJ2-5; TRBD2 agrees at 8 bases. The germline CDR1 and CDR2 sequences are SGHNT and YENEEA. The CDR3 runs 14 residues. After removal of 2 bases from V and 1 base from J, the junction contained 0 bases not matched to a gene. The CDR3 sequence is CASSLRGGQETQYF. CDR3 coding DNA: TGTGCCAGCAGCTTACGGGGGGGCCAAGAGACCCAGTACTTC.

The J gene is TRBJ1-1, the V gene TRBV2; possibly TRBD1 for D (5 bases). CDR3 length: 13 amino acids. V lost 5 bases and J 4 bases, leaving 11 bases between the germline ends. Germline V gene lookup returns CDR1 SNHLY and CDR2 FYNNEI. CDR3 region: CASSSQGITEAFF. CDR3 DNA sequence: TGTGCCAGCAGTAGCCAGGGAATCACTGAAGCTTTCTTT.

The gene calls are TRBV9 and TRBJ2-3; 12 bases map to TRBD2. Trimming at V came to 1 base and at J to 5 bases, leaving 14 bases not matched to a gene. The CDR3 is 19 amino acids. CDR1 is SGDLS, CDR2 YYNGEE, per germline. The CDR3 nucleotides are TGTGCCAGCAGCGTAAGGAAGGTGGCTAGCGGGAGGGCCGAAGATACGCAGTATTTT. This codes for CASSVRKVASGRAEDTQYF. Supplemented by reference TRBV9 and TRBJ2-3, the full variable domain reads DSGVTQTPKHLITATGQRVTLRCSPRSGDLSVYWYQQSLDQGLQFLIQYYNGEERAKGNILERFSAQQFPDLHSELNLSSLELGDSALYFCASSVRKVASGRAEDTQYFGPGTRLTVL.